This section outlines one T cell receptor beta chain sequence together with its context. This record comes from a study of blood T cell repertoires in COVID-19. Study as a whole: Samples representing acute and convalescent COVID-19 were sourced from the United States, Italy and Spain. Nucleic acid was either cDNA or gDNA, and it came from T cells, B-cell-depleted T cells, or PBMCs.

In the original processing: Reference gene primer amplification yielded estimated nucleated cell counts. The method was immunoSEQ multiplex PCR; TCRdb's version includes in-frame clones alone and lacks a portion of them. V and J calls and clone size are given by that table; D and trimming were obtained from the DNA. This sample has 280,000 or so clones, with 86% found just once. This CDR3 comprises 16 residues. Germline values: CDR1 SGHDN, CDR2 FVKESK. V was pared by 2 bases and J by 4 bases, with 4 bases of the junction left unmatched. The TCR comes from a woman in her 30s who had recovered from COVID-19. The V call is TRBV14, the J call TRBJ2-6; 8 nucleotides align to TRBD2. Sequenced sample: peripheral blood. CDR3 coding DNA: TGTGCCAGCAGCCAACCGCGGGGGGACGGGGCCAACGTCCTGACTTTC. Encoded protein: CASSQPRGDGANVLTF.